This is a list of T cell receptor beta chains from one sample in a study of blood T cell repertoires in COVID-19. Repertoires were generated with immunoSEQ multiplex PCR, while TCRdb's copy carries only in-frame clones and drops some. The repertoire consists of roughly 99,000 clones, with around 90% occurring once and the leading ten covering roughly 4.9%. The source material was peripheral blood. These TCRs come from a man in his forties or fifties with active or convalescent COVID-19. The conserved cysteine and the conserved F or W are not part of the CDR3 here. Fields, in order: V gene, J gene, CDR3 protein.

v_call: TRBV7-2; j_call: TRBJ1-2; cdr3_aa: ASSPRQGKSGYGYT
v_call: TRBV14; j_call: TRBJ1-1; cdr3_aa: ASSQVFQGATEAF
v_call: TRBV6-6; j_call: TRBJ2-3; cdr3_aa: ASMLAGTDTQY
v_call: TRBV7-2; j_call: TRBJ2-7; cdr3_aa: ASSPTTSGRAPEQY
v_call: TRBV28; j_call: TRBJ1-4; cdr3_aa: ASSSFKGGNEKLF
v_call: TRBV28; j_call: TRBJ2-7; cdr3_aa: ASSFTYEQY
v_call: TRBV5-1; j_call: TRBJ1-1; cdr3_aa: ASSLGTAGGWNTEAF
v_call: TRBV4-3; j_call: TRBJ1-4; cdr3_aa: ASSQEVSRRGIEKLF
v_call: TRBV6-5; j_call: TRBJ2-7; cdr3_aa: ASSFRQGLNYEQY
v_call: TRBV19; j_call: TRBJ2-2; cdr3_aa: ASSLALGGPGELF
v_call: TRBV27; j_call: TRBJ1-1; cdr3_aa: ASRQGQATANTEAF
v_call: TRBV7-8; j_call: TRBJ1-5; cdr3_aa: ASSLQGVGHQPQH
v_call: TRBV24-1; j_call: TRBJ1-4; cdr3_aa: ATSQGRTTNEKLF
v_call: TRBV6-5; j_call: TRBJ1-4; cdr3_aa: ASRIQERANEKLF
v_call: TRBV4-1; j_call: TRBJ1-2; cdr3_aa: ASSQVRTAVYGYT
v_call: TRBV7-9; j_call: TRBJ2-1; cdr3_aa: ASSGIASGTGNEQF
v_call: TRBV20-1; j_call: TRBJ1-1; cdr3_aa: SAIINTEAF
v_call: TRBV19; j_call: TRBJ1-5; cdr3_aa: ASSIGATVSNQPQH
v_call: TRBV30; j_call: TRBJ1-6; cdr3_aa: AWSIQGAYNSPLH
v_call: TRBV7-9; j_call: TRBJ1-3; cdr3_aa: ASSLARSNSGNTIY
v_call: TRBV25-1; j_call: TRBJ2-1; cdr3_aa: ASSEAGIEQF
v_call: TRBV3-1/TRBV3-2; j_call: TRBJ2-5; cdr3_aa: ASSQDVRLQETQY
v_call: TRBV28; j_call: TRBJ2-3; cdr3_aa: ASSTSRQGADTQY
v_call: TRBV4-2; j_call: TRBJ1-1; cdr3_aa: ASSQVGGGTEAF
v_call: TRBV29-1; j_call: TRBJ1-3; cdr3_aa: SVEGLSGNTIY
v_call: TRBV27; j_call: TRBJ2-5; cdr3_aa: ASSLGRGETQY
v_call: TRBV28; j_call: TRBJ2-4; cdr3_aa: ASSSQGAEAKNIQY
v_call: TRBV6-2/TRBV6-3; j_call: TRBJ2-7; cdr3_aa: ASSPGTVKSLEQY
v_call: TRBV19; j_call: TRBJ2-2; cdr3_aa: ASSPPSGSQTSGELF